This passage covers 18 T cell receptor beta chains from one sample sequenced in a study of lymphopenia after photon versus proton radiotherapy. The data were produced by immunoSEQ multiplex PCR, yet TCRdb's version contains in-frame clones alone and is incomplete. The sample lists over 40,000 clones, roughly 90% occurring once. This specimen consisted of peripheral blood, obtained from a patient treated with photon-based radiotherapy. Receptors were obtained from a woman aged 40-49 years with cholangiocarcinoma.

The chain couples TRBV18 to TRBJ1-6, with D unresolved. CDR3 size: 13 residues. V lost 2 bases, J lost 8 bases, and 7 bases lay in between. Germline lookup yields CDR1 KGHSH and CDR2 LQKENI. The CDR3 reads CASSPKIDSPLHF. CDR3 DNA sequence: TGTGCCAGCTCACCAAAAATCGATTCACCCCTCCACTTT.

The V and J genes are TRBV5-1 and TRBJ1-1, with TRBD1 matching 10 bases. The CDR3 covers 15 residues. The trim removed 3 bases at V and 7 bases at J, leaving 9 bases unmatched. Germline CDR1 SGHRS, CDR2 YFSETQ. CDR3 bases: TGCGCCAGCAGCTCCGGACAGGGGGGCGTGGGTGAAGCTTTCTTT. Its protein product is CASSSGQGGVGEAFF.

The chain links TRBV25-1 to TRBJ1-1; maybe TRBD1 (6 bases). The CDR3 extends over 14 amino acids. The V gene's germline CDR1 is MGHDK and CDR2 SYGVNS. Trimming removed 6 bases at V and 0 bases at J, with 11 bases between. CDR3 DNA: TGTGCCAGCAGCCACGACAGGTTGAACACTGAAGCTTTCTTT. Its translation: CASSHDRLNTEAFF.

The genes are TRBV28 and TRBJ1-5, with D possibly TRBD1 on 6 matching bases. Germline-derived CDR1 and CDR2 are MDHEN and SYDVKM. The CDR3 sequence is 16 residues long. V was clipped by 1 base and J by 5 bases, with 15 bases between them. The CDR3 bases are TGTGCCAGCAGTTTATTAGGGGGGAGTGGGGATCAGCCCCAGCATTTT. Its protein product is CASSLLGGSGDQPQHF.

The rearrangement links TRBV11-2 to TRBJ2-1; 9 bases agree with TRBD2. The J segment lost 1 base and the V segment lost 3 bases, leaving 1 base of the junction unmatched. The CDR3 runs 15 residues. Germline assignment: CDR1 SGHAT and CDR2 FQNNGV. CDR3 DNA sequence: TGTGCCAGCAGCTTGGCGGGGGGGTCCTACAATGAGCAGTTCTTC. Its protein product is CASSLAGGSYNEQFF.

The genes are TRBV27 and TRBJ1-3, with 9 bases matching TRBD1. The V gene end was trimmed by 4 bases and the J gene end by 8 bases; junction bases not matched to a gene: 12. Germline CDR1 MNHEY, CDR2 SMNVEV (reference sequence). CDR3 size: 16 residues. CDR3 protein: CASSSAGTGSRDTIYF. Written as DNA, the CDR3 is TGTGCCAGCAGTTCCGCCGGGACAGGGAGTAGAGACACCATATATTTT.

V is TRBV28 and J is TRBJ1-5; D ambiguous. The CDR3 loop spans 11 amino acids. The germline V and J ends were trimmed by 7 bases and 0 bases, with 1 base remaining between them. CDR1 and CDR2 (germline): MDHEN, SYDVKM. The CDR3 region has the DNA TGTGCCAGCAATAGCAATCAGCCCCAGCATTTT. It codes for CASNSNQPQHF.

CDR3 nucleotide sequence: TGCGCCAGCAGCCAAGATCGGGCACAGGGGCACCACACTGAAGCTTTCTTT. Residues: CASSQDRAQGHHTEAFF. V usage is TRBV4-1 and J usage is TRBJ1-1; TRBD1 aligns across 7 bases. Germline trimming cut 0 bases from V and 3 bases from J; bases unmatched to any gene: 10. The germline V gene has CDR1 MGHRA and CDR2 YSYEKL. This CDR3 region has 17 residues.

V and J are TRBV29-1 and TRBJ2-7; 8 bases are shared with TRBD2. The CDR3 contains 12 residues. V shed 7 bases and J 2 bases; nucleotides not matched to a gene: 4. In germline, CDR1 is SQVTM, CDR2 ANQGSEA. As DNA, the CDR3 is TGCAGCGGCCGGGAGGGTCCCTACGAGCAGTACTTC. The encoded protein is CSGREGPYEQYF.

The chain recombines TRBV7-3 with TRBJ2-7; TRBD1 matches at 8 bases. The V segment lost 5 bases and the J segment 5 bases; nucleotides outside the gene matches: 8. CDR3 length equals 14 residues. Germline CDR1 SGHTA, CDR2 FQGTGA. The CDR3 here is CASSPDRGSHEQYF. CDR3 DNA sequence: TGTGCCAGCAGCCCCGACAGGGGAAGCCACGAGCAGTACTTC.

J is TRBJ1-1 and V is TRBV28, with D perhaps TRBD1 (6 bases). Deletions cut 6 bases from V and 3 bases from J, with 20 bases between. The CDR3 runs to 16 residues. Germline CDR1 reads MDHEN; CDR2 reads SYDVKM. CDR3 in amino acids: CASRPGSPQGYTEAFF. CDR3 DNA sequence: TGTGCCAGCAGACCAGGGTCCCCCCAGGGGTACACTGAAGCTTTCTTT.

The chain couples TRBV7-6 to TRBJ1-1, with D perhaps matching TRBD1 (6 bases). V lost 3 bases and J lost 1, with 15 bases in between. CDR3 length equals 16 residues. The germline gives CDR1 SGHVS, CDR2 FNYEAQ. CDR3 amino acids: CASSLGHPPQNTEAFF. DNA for the CDR3: TGTGCCAGCAGCTTGGGACATCCCCCCCAGAACACTGAAGCTTTCTTT.

The chain links TRBV4-2 to TRBJ2-1; weak D call: TRBD2 (5 bases). CDR1 is LGHNA, CDR2 YNFKEQ, per germline. V lost 1 base, J lost 5 bases, and 12 bases lay in between. The length of the CDR3 is 15 residues. The CDR3: CASSQVRRTDNEQFF. DNA of the CDR3: TGTGCCAGCAGCCAAGTTAGGAGGACCGACAATGAGCAGTTCTTC.

The chain joins TRBV29-1 to TRBJ1-1; D remains unclear. The CDR3 runs to 13 residues. Germline-derived CDR1 and CDR2 are SQVTM and ANQGSEA. V was shortened by 2 bases and J by 1 base, with 8 bases between the two germline ends. The CDR3 here is CSVELQANTEAFF. The CDR3 region has the DNA TGCAGCGTTGAACTCCAGGCGAACACTGAAGCTTTCTTT.

The V call is TRBV5-6, the J call TRBJ1-2; D call uncertain. The CDR3 spans 15 residues. The V end lost 3 bases, the J end lost 5 bases, and 17 bases lay between the germline ends. Germline V gene lookup returns CDR1 SGHDT and CDR2 YYEEEE. The CDR3 sequence is CASSYRALGSYGYTF. In DNA, the CDR3 is TGTGCCAGCAGCTATCGGGCTTTGGGAAGTTATGGCTACACCTTC.

The chain has TRBV10-1 and TRBJ1-1; D is undetermined. Germline-derived CDR1 and CDR2 are WNHNN and SYGVQD (reference sequence). Trimming removed 7 bases from V and 0 bases from J, with 18 bases in between. The CDR3 is 16 amino acids. DNA for the CDR3: TGCGCCAGCATCGAGGGTCGGTTCTCCATGAACACTGAAGCTTTCTTT. This translates into CASIEGRFSMNTEAFF.

The CDR3 sequence is CASNQGAEGYGYTF. CDR3 sequence (DNA): TGTGCCAGCAATCAGGGGGCGGAGGGGTATGGCTACACCTTC. The V call is TRBV25-1, the J call TRBJ1-2, with TRBD1 matching over 8 bases. This CDR3 is 14 amino acids long. From germline, CDR1 is MGHDK and CDR2 SYGVNS. V lost 7 bases and J lost 5; bases outside the gene matches: 9.

The rearrangement links TRBV2 to TRBJ1-1; D uncertain. Germline V CDR1 and CDR2: SNHLY, FYNNEI. V was trimmed by 9 bases and J by 5 bases, leaving 16 bases between them. The CDR3 totals 13 residues. The CDR3 is CASLGPGETEAFF. CDR3 DNA sequence: TGTGCCAGTCTCGGCCCCGGAGAAACTGAAGCTTTCTTT.